This T cell receptor (beta chain) originates from a study of T cell clonotyping in hematopoietic cell transplantation (dated by TCRdb to the early 2020s). Some background on the complete study: A total of 135 blood samples were collected in the study from 35 to 45 consecutive transplant recipients and their related donors. Patient recruitment ran from September 2015 to early 2017, and follow-up continued until late 2020 or death.

Its CDR3 holds 14 amino acids, cysteine through phenylalanine. This entry keeps only the CDR3 DNA: 42 bases, framed from base 1. Sequences MNHEY (CDR1) and SMNVEV (CDR2) are obtained from the germline V gene (reference sequence). V and J lose 6 bases and 7 bases, and a span of 19 bases separates them. The time point label on this specimen signifies: 100 days after allo-HCT. Blood from recipients was drawn roughly 28 days before transplant, then again at days 30, 100 and 180 after transplant. Using Nuclei Lysis Solution, genomic DNA was extracted from unfractionated peripheral blood mononuclear cells that were either fresh or cryopreserved. By sample share, this clone is large (0.1 to 1%). Which antigen it targets is not known. Per-nucleotide qualities are absent, and no much larger clonotype sits a single base away. The immunoSEQ assay, a bias-controlled multiplex PCR with V- and J-specific primers, was used to amplify TCR beta CDR3 regions from genomic DNA. A proprietary barcode and Illumina adapter sequences were added to the CDR3 amplicons in a second PCR step. CDR3 libraries were sequenced on an Illumina MiSeq instrument. Concerning the study's data processing: immunoSEQ Analyzer 3.0 was used for export and quality control, with R Bioconductor and Immunarch used for downstream analyses. Only productive rearrangements in the normalized downsampled data set were used to calculate repertoire metrics. In the normalized cohort, clonotypes with more than 5 templates were defined as pathologically expanded. The Inverse Simpson Index was used to measure repertoire diversity. CMV-specificity analyses were carried out on the non-normalized data set to capture all clonotypes. TCRdb took over this immuneACCESS table, retaining in-frame rearrangements with V and J assigned. Such tables are incomplete; in checked studies, under half of the missing clones stem from an unresolved V gene, and the remainder is unexplained. The V and J calls and clone size were taken over from that table, and D and trimming were inferred from the DNA. The sample yields some 1,600 clones; roughly 68% were counted once. Clones ranked in the top ten supply approximately 25% of the sample.

The full study reports these points: Broader posttransplant TCR repertoire diversity was predicted by donor and pretransplant recipient Inverse Simpson Index values. After transplant, TCR diversity in recipients dropped, and pathologically expanded clonotypes increased progressively from day 30 to day 180. Sample size was limited, and cells were not sorted, so CD4 and CD8 repertoire contributions could not be separated. Recipient repertoires showed only a small fraction of overlap with donor repertoires, and over 95% appeared de novo at the given depth.

The sequence came from a female patient aged 60 to 70 who had an allogeneic stem cell transplant, so the T cells may come from the graft donor. Some clones in this sample may be carry-over from other donors' samples. The chain is encoded by TRBV27 joined to TRBJ2-7, with the D call perhaps TRBD1 or TRBD2, as 5 bases match in each case. The input for sequencing was peripheral blood mononuclear cells, taken 100 days after allogeneic stem cell transplant. The nucleotide sequence is TGTGCCAGCAGCCAACCGGGACCCCCCTGGGAGCAGTACTTC. This is translated as CASSQPGPPWEQYF.